One sample yielded the 12 T cell receptor beta chains listed below, sequenced in a study of human T cells and chemical hapten exposure. Time point: patch test 1, 2 weeks after DPC sensitization. Treatment defined: therapeutic diphenylcyclopropenone sensitization with weekly scalp DPC. TCRdb reprocessed the RACE reads with MiXCR, giving one entry per CDR3 protein. The table includes roughly 180,000 distinct CDR3 sequences, about 22% detected once. The sample consisted of whole blood, taken in connection with sensitization to the hapten diphenylcyclopropenone (DPC). The origin of the receptors is a woman between 50 and 59 years old with alopecia areata. Some clones in this sample may be carry-over from other donors' samples.

This clonotype came up a few times. The V gene is TRBV11-1, the J gene TRBJ2-1; D gene unclear. CDR3 length: 12 amino acids. The V end lost 1 base, the J end lost 5 bases, and 3 bases lay between the germline ends. Germline lookup yields CDR1 SGHAT and CDR2 FQDESV (reference sequence). In DNA, the CDR3 is TGTGCCAGCAGCTTAGTTAACAATGAGCAGTTCTTC. This translates into CASSLVNNEQFF.

This clonotype was recorded a few times. The V gene is TRBV2, the J gene TRBJ2-1, with 11 bases lining up with TRBD2. The germline V gene encodes CDR1 SNHLY and CDR2 FYNNEI. CDR3 size: 14 residues. With 9 bases clipped from V and 8 bases from J, the junction kept 9 bases outside the gene matches. The CDR3: CARAVAGGLHEQFF. In DNA, the CDR3 is TGTGCCAGAGCCGTAGCGGGAGGGCTTCATGAGCAGTTCTTC.

The sample holds a few counts of this clonotype. The chain is built from TRBV6-2 or TRBV6-3 and TRBJ1-5; weak D call: TRBD1 (5 bases). CDR1 MNHEY and CDR2 SVGEGT come from the germline V gene. V was pared by 3 bases and J by 4 bases, with 13 bases between. The CDR3 is 15 residues long. CDR3 sequence reads: CASSYGDWANQPQHF. The CDR3 region has the DNA TGTGCCAGCAGTTATGGGGACTGGGCTAATCAGCCCCAGCATTTT.

This clonotype was detected ten times or more. V and J are TRBV10-3 and TRBJ2-3, with 8 bases lining up with TRBD2. V trimming: 5 bases; J trimming: 1 base; junction bases outside the gene matches: 5. The CDR3 sequence is 15 residues long. Per germline, CDR1 ENHRY and CDR2 SYGVKD. CDR3 loop: CAISISAGGTDTQYF. The CDR3 coding sequence is TGTGCCATCAGTATATCAGCGGGAGGCACAGATACGCAGTATTTT.

The chain links TRBV5-1 to TRBJ2-1; no reliable D call. Germline V gene sequence: CDR1 SGHRS, CDR2 YFSETQ. This CDR3 contains 17 residues. Trimming took off 4 bases at V and 4 bases at J, with 21 bases between the two ends. The CDR3 DNA reads as TGCGCCAGCAGCCCAGACAAGGTCAGCTCCCCTTACAATGAGCAGTTCTTC. Its translation: CASSPDKVSSPYNEQFF.

This clonotype was seen more than once but under ten times. The chain couples TRBV6-2 or TRBV6-3 to TRBJ2-2; D perhaps matches TRBD1 (5 bases). Germline values: CDR1 MNHEY, CDR2 SVGEGT. Trimming cost V 7 bases and J 2 bases, with 8 bases left between them. There are 13 residues in the CDR3. The CDR3: CASIDRNTGELFF. CDR3 bases: TGTGCCAGCATAGACAGAAACACCGGGGAGCTGTTTTTT.

This chain joins TRBV20-1 and TRBJ2-3; TRBD2 agrees at 10 bases. V lost 4 bases, J lost 5 bases, and 12 bases stayed unmatched. CDR1 and CDR2 from the germline V gene are DFQATT and SNEGSKA (reference sequence). This CDR3 spans 16 amino acids. The CDR3 loop reads CSATPRAGGPGDTQYF. In DNA form, the CDR3 reads TGCAGTGCTACCCCACGAGCGGGAGGGCCCGGAGATACGCAGTATTTT.

This clonotype was observed a handful of times. The rearrangement joins TRBV6-1 to TRBJ1-5; D is undetermined. Trimming took 2 bases from V and 11 from J, leaving 10 bases between them. Germline CDR1 reads MNHNS; CDR2 reads SASEGT. The CDR3 runs 12 residues. The CDR3 spells CASSESRLSQHF. In DNA, the CDR3 is TGTGCCAGCAGTGAATCAAGGTTGTCCCAGCATTTT.

The chain uses TRBV2 and TRBJ1-5, with TRBD1 matching 8 bases. Germline V gives CDR1 SNHLY, CDR2 FYNNEI. Trimming removed 5 bases from V and 4 bases from J; junction bases left unmatched: 7. CDR3 length equals 15 residues. Written as DNA, the CDR3 is TGTGCCAGCAGTTCGGGACAGGTCGATAATCAGCCCCAGCATTTT. Protein sequence: CASSSGQVDNQPQHF.

The V and J genes are TRBV7-2 and TRBJ2-7; TRBD2 matches at 8 bases. The CDR3 is 14 amino acids. The trim removed 7 bases at V and 2 bases at J, leaving 7 bases unmatched. Germline V gene lookup returns CDR1 SGHTA and CDR2 FQGNSA. Written as DNA, the CDR3 is TGTGCCAGCACCTCCCCGGGAGGGCCCTACGAGCAGTACTTC. Protein: CASTSPGGPYEQYF.

This rearrangement joins TRBV6-2 or TRBV6-3 to TRBJ1-1; D gene unclear. The CDR3 has 14 amino acids. The V end was cut by 7 bases, the J end by 4 bases, with 16 bases between. Germline V gene data show CDR1 as MNHEY and CDR2 as SVGEGT. As DNA, the CDR3 is TGTGCCAGCACTTCATCACAGAGTTCCACTGAAGCTTTCTTT. Translating it yields CASTSSQSSTEAFF.

This chain joins TRBV7-2 and TRBJ2-5; tentatively, D is TRBD1 (6 bases). V was shortened by 5 bases and J by 2 bases, with 9 bases between the two germline ends. CDR1 is SGHTA, CDR2 FQGNSA, per germline. The CDR3 is 13 amino acids. The CDR3 loop is CASSRGQQETQYF. DNA for the CDR3: TGTGCCAGCAGCCGGGGACAACAAGAGACCCAGTACTTC.